Listed below are T cell receptor beta chains from one sample, sequenced in a study of blood T cell repertoires in COVID-19. Generated by immunoSEQ multiplex PCR, the TCRdb table keeps only in-frame clones and is missing some. The table has over 95,000 clones, more than 80% seen once; the top ten hold roughly a tenth. Material: peripheral blood. The receptors were sampled from a human donor in a cohort sampled during active COVID-19. CDR3s include the opening cysteine and the closing phenylalanine or tryptophan. The D gene is left open where the match is weak. Clone size appears in some rows only: once, few, many, or a class for an expanded clone.

DNA,CDR3,V,size,D,J
TGTGCCACCCACAACCCTAGCACAGATACGCAGTATTTT,CATHNPSTDTQYF,TRBV6-5,once,-,TRBJ2-3
TGTGCCAGCAGCACAGGGAGGGGAGCTTTCTTT,CASSTGRGAFF,TRBV6-5,-,-,TRBJ1-1
TGTGCCAGTAGTATCCTAGCGGGAGGGGTGAACAATGAGCAGTTCTTC,CASSILAGGVNNEQFF,TRBV19,-,TRBD2,TRBJ2-1
TGTGCCAGCAGCAAATTCACAGGGTACACCGGGGAGCTGTTTTTT,CASSKFTGYTGELFF,TRBV14,-,-,TRBJ2-2
TGTGCCAGTAGTAACCGGACAGGGGGCTATGGCTACACCTTC,CASSNRTGGYGYTF,TRBV19,-,TRBD1,TRBJ1-2
TGTGCCAGCAGTTACTCGGGACAGGGGGGGTACGAGCAGTACTTC,CASSYSGQGGYEQYF,TRBV6-6,-,TRBD1,TRBJ2-7
TGTGCCAGCAGCTATAGGGGGGGAGACTCTGGAAACACCATATATTTT,CASSYRGGDSGNTIYF,TRBV7-6,-,-,TRBJ1-3
TGTGCCAGCAGCTTTTCGGCCCCGGGACAGGGACCTCAAGAGACCCAGTACTTC,CASSFSAPGQGPQETQYF,TRBV5-5,once,TRBD1,TRBJ2-5
TGTGCCAGCAGCTTCTCGTCCCCCGAGCAGTACTTC,CASSFSSPEQYF,TRBV7-2,few,-,TRBJ2-7
TGTGCCCACACAGGGGCTTCGAGTAATTCACCCCTCCACTTT,CAHTGASSNSPLHF,TRBV30,-,TRBD1,TRBJ1-6
TGTGCCAGCAGACCCAACCTCGGGACAGTTAACACCGGGGAGCTGTTTTTT,CASRPNLGTVNTGELFF,TRBV11-2,-,TRBD1,TRBJ2-2
TGTGCCAGCAGTGACTCAGGGACAGGGAAGGGTGATGGCTACACCTTC,CASSDSGTGKGDGYTF,TRBV6-4,-,TRBD1,TRBJ1-2
TGTGCCAGCAGCGTAGGGCTAGCGGGGGCCTGGAGGGGGGAGCTGTTTTTT,CASSVGLAGAWRGELFF,TRBV9,-,TRBD2,TRBJ2-2
TGTGCCAGTAGTATAGTAATTGGCGGAGATGGGAACTATGGCTACACCTTC,CASSIVIGGDGNYGYTF,TRBV19,once,-,TRBJ1-2
TGTGCCAGCAGTATTTATAGGGCAGGGGGGAAGGCTGAAGCTTTCTTT,CASSIYRAGGKAEAFF,TRBV5-6,-,TRBD1,TRBJ1-1
TGTGCCAGCAGGCTGGGCATTTGGGATGAAAAACTGTTTTTT,CASRLGIWDEKLFF,TRBV7-2,few,-,TRBJ1-4
TGTGCCAGCAGCCCGAAAAGCGACAGGTTCACCTCCTACGAGCAGTACTTC,CASSPKSDRFTSYEQYF,TRBV7-9,few,-,TRBJ2-7
TGTGCCAGCAGCTTTCACCGGGACAGGGCGCACTATGGCTACACCTTC,CASSFHRDRAHYGYTF,TRBV7-2,-,TRBD1,TRBJ1-2
TGTGCCAGCTCACCATCGCAAGAGACCCAGTACTTC,CASSPSQETQYF,TRBV18,-,-,TRBJ2-5
TGCGCCAGCAGCCAAGATAGGGCCGGACAACAGCCCCAGCATTTT,CASSQDRAGQQPQHF,TRBV4-3,-,-,TRBJ1-5
TGTGCCAGCAGTTACTCGCCGGGTTTCGTCTACGAGCAGTACTTC,CASSYSPGFVYEQYF,TRBV6-5,-,-,TRBJ2-7
TGTGCCAGCAGTGACCAGGGACAGGGGCATTCACCCCTCCACTTT,CASSDQGQGHSPLHF,TRBV6-4,-,TRBD1,TRBJ1-6
TGTGCCAGCAGCTTGACACAACAGTCATATAGCAATCAGCCCCAGCATTTT,CASSLTQQSYSNQPQHF,TRBV5-6,-,-,TRBJ1-5
TGTGCCTGGAGTGTTGGTAGCAACCCTGGGGCCAACGTCCTGACTTTC,CAWSVGSNPGANVLTF,TRBV30,-,-,TRBJ2-6
TGTGCCTGGAGCCCGGGGACAGCCAGCTTTTGGCCCTATGATGGCTACACCTTC,CAWSPGTASFWPYDGYTF,TRBV30,-,TRBD1,TRBJ1-2
TGCGCCAGCATCCACGGTTGGAGGGGAGCGCAAGAGACCCAGTACTTC,CASIHGWRGAQETQYF,TRBV5-1,-,-,TRBJ2-5
TGTGCCAGCAGCTTGAGAGGGATCTACTATGGCTACACCTTC,CASSLRGIYYGYTF,TRBV5-8,-,-,TRBJ1-2
TGTGCCAGCAGTCGAAACCGGGAGATCTCCTACGAGCAGTACTTC,CASSRNREISYEQYF,TRBV27,-,-,TRBJ2-7
TGTGCCAGCAGACTCGGACAGACCTCTGGGGCCAACGTCCTGACTTTC,CASRLGQTSGANVLTF,TRBV7-9,-,-,TRBJ2-6
TGTGCCAGCTATGGGCAGACGAACACTGAAGCTTTCTTT,CASYGQTNTEAFF,TRBV6-6,-,-,TRBJ1-1
TGTGCCAGCAAGGCTGAGGGCAGCATGAACACTGAAGCTTTCTTT,CASKAEGSMNTEAFF,TRBV6-6,-,-,TRBJ1-1
TGTGCCAGCAGCCAACAGGGGGCGGGTGAGCAGTTCTTC,CASSQQGAGEQFF,TRBV3-1/TRBV3-2,-,TRBD1,TRBJ2-1
TGTGCCACCAGTGATTTGGGACTAGGCGGGTACGAGCAGTACTTC,CATSDLGLGGYEQYF,TRBV24-1,-,TRBD2,TRBJ2-7
TGTGCCAGCAGCTATGACAGGGCGAGGAATTCACCCCTCCACTTT,CASSYDRARNSPLHF,TRBV5-4,few,TRBD1,TRBJ1-6
TGTGCCAGCAGCCAGGGCGTCGGAGAGACCCAGTACTTC,CASSQGVGETQYF,TRBV14,once,-,TRBJ2-5
TGTGCCAGCAGTCGCGCCGGGACAATGAACACTGAAGCTTTCTTT,CASSRAGTMNTEAFF,TRBV6-2/TRBV6-3,-,-,TRBJ1-1
TGTGCCAGCAGCTTAAGGGAGTCAGTTAATTCACCCCTCCACTTT,CASSLRESVNSPLHF,TRBV7-2,-,-,TRBJ1-6
TGTGCTAGTGGTTTGGAGCACGGGACTAGCGGGAGAAATGAGCAGTTCTTC,CASGLEHGTSGRNEQFF,TRBV12-5,-,TRBD2,TRBJ2-1
TGTGCCAGCAGGGCCCGGGACAGGGACTACACCTTC,CASRARDRDYTF,TRBV5-6,-,TRBD1,TRBJ1-2
TGCAGCGCTGCCCGGGGAAGCGGGGTTGATAATGAGCAGTTCTTC,CSAARGSGVDNEQFF,TRBV29-1,-,TRBD2,TRBJ2-1
TGTGCCACCAGTGACCGGACAGGGGAGGGCTATGGCTACACCTTC,CATSDRTGEGYGYTF,TRBV24-1,-,TRBD1,TRBJ1-2
TGTGCCACCCGGGGAGGAGTTATTACACCCCTCCACTTT,CATRGGVITPLHF,TRBV14,-,-,TRBJ1-6
TGTGCCAGTACCGGAAACGGGGCAGGGGGCGGCGAGCAGTACTTC,CASTGNGAGGGEQYF,TRBV19,-,TRBD1,TRBJ2-7
TGTGCCAGCAGCCTAACTTCAGGATTTAATGAAAAACTGTTTTTT,CASSLTSGFNEKLFF,TRBV7-7,-,-,TRBJ1-4
TGTGCCTGGAGCCGGACAGTAACCGTCAATGAAGCTTTCTTT,CAWSRTVTVNEAFF,TRBV30,-,-,TRBJ1-1
TGCAGCGTTGTTGCCGGGAAAGGCGAGCAGTACTTC,CSVVAGKGEQYF,TRBV29-1,-,-,TRBJ2-7
TGTGCCAGCAGCTCCCAGGGCTCGACACGAGAGACCCAGTACTTC,CASSSQGSTRETQYF,TRBV5-6,-,-,TRBJ2-5
TGTGCCAGCAGCTTAGACGGTAGCGGAGGTATCTACGAGCAGTACTTC,CASSLDGSGGIYEQYF,TRBV7-2,-,-,TRBJ2-7
TGCGCCAGCAGCCCGGGACAGGGGGCCTGGATGAACACTGAAGCTTTCTTT,CASSPGQGAWMNTEAFF,TRBV5-1,few,TRBD1,TRBJ1-1
TGTGCTAGTGGTTCGGCGCTCGGGTTACAGGGGGGATCCTACAATGAGCAGTTCTTC,CASGSALGLQGGSYNEQFF,TRBV12-5,-,TRBD1,TRBJ2-1
TGTGCCACCAGTAACAGCCGGGACAGGGGGCATCTGCAAGCCTACGAGCAGTACTTC,CATSNSRDRGHLQAYEQYF,TRBV24-1,once,TRBD1,TRBJ2-7
TGCGCCAGCAGCCAAATTCCGGGACAGGCCTACTCCTATACGTACGAGCAGTACTTC,CASSQIPGQAYSYTYEQYF,TRBV4-1,few,TRBD1,TRBJ2-7
TGTGCCTGGCACAGGAATAGCTTCGCCTATGGCTACACCTTC,CAWHRNSFAYGYTF,TRBV30,-,-,TRBJ1-2